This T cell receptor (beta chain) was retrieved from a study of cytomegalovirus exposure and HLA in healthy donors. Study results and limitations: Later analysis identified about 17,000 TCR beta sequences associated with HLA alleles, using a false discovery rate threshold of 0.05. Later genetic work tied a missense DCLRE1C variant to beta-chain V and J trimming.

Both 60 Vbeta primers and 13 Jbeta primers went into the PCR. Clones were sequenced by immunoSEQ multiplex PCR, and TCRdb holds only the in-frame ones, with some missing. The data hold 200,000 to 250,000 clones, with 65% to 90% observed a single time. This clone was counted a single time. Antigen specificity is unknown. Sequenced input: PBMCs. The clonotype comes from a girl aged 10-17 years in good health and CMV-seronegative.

CDR3 amino acids: CASSQEVRGRDTQYF. The CDR3 DNA is TGTGCCAGCAGCCAAGAGGTCCGGGGGAGAGATACGCAGTATTTT. The rearrangement joins TRBV4-2 to TRBJ2-3; weak D call: TRBD2 (6 bases). Trimming took 0 bases from V and 5 from J, leaving 12 bases between them. This CDR3 is 15 amino acids long. Germline V lookup: CDR1 LGHNA, CDR2 YNFKEQ.